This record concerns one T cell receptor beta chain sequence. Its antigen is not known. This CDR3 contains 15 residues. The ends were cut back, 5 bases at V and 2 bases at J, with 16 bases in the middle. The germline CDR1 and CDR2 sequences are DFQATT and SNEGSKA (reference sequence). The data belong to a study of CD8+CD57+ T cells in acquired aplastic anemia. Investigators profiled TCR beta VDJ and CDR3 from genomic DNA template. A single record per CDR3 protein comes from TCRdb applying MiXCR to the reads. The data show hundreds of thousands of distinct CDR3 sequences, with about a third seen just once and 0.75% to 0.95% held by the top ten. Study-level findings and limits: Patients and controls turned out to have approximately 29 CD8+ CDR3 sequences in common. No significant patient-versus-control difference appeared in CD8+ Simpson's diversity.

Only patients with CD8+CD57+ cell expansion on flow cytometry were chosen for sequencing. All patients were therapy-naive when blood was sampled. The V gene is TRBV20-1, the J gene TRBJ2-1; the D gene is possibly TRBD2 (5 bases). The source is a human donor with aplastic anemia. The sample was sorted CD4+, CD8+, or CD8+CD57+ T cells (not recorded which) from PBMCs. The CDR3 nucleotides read TGCAGTGCTGGCACCACTAGTACGACCTACAATGAGCAGTTCTTC. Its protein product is CSAGTTSTTYNEQFF.